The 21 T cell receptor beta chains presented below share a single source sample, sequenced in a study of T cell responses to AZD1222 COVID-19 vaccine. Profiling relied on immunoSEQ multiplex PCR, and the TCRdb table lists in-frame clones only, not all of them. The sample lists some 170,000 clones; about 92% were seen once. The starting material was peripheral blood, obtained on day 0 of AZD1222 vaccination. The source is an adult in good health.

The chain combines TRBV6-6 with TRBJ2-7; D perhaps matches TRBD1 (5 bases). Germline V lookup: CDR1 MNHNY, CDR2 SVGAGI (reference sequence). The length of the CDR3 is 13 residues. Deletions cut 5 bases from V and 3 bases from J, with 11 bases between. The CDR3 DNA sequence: TGTGCCAGCAGTCTACAAGACAGCTACGAGCAGTACTTC. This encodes CASSLQDSYEQYF.

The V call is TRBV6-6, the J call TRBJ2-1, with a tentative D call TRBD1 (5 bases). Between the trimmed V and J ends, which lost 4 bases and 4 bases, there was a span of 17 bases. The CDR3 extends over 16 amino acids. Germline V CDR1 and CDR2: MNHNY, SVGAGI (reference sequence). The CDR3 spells CASSLYRPDPYNEQFF. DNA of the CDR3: TGTGCCAGCAGTTTATACAGGCCCGACCCATACAATGAGCAGTTCTTC.

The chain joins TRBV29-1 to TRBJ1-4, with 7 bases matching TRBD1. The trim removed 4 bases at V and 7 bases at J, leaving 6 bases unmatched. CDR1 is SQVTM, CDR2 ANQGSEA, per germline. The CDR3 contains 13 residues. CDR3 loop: CSVGFRGSEKLFF. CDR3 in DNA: TGCAGCGTTGGTTTCAGGGGGTCTGAAAAACTGTTTTTT.

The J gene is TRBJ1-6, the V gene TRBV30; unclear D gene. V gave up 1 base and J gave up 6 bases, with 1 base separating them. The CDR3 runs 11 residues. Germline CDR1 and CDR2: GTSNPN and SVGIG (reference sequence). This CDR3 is CAWSANSPLHF. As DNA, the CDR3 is TGTGCCTGGAGTGCTAATTCACCCCTCCACTTT. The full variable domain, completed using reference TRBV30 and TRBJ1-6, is SQTIHQWPATLVQPVGSPLSLECTVEGTSNPNLYWYRQAAGRGLQLLFYSVGIGQISSEVPQNLSASRPQDRQFILSSKKLLLSDSGFYLCAWSANSPLHFGNGTRLTVT.

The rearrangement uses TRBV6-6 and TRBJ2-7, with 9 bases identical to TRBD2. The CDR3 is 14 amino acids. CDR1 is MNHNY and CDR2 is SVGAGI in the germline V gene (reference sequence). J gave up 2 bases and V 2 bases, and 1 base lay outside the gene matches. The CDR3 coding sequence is TGTGCCAGCAGTTACGGCGGGAGGGCCTACGAGCAGTACTTC. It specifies CASSYGGRAYEQYF.

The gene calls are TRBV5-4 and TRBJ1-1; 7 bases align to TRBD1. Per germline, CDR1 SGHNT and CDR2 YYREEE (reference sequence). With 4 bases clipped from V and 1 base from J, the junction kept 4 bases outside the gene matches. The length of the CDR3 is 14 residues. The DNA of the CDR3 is TGTGCCAGCAGCACGGGACAGCCGAACACTGAAGCTTTCTTT. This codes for CASSTGQPNTEAFF.

The CDR3 DNA reads TGTGCCAGTAGTATCGGTCAAAGGAAACTGTTTTTT. This gives the protein CASSIGQRKLFF. V and J are TRBV19 and TRBJ1-4; D call uncertain. Trimming pared 3 bases from V and 11 bases from J, leaving 10 bases between. The CDR3 is 12 amino acids. Germline V gives CDR1 LNHDA, CDR2 SQIVND (reference sequence). Based on the CDR3 plus reference TRBV19 and TRBJ1-4, the full variable domain is DGGITQSPKYLFRKEGQNVTLSCEQNLNHDAMYWYRQDPGQGLRLIYYSQIVNDFQKGDIAEGYSVSREKKESFPLTVTSAQKNPTAFYLCASSIGQRKLFFGSGTQLSVL.

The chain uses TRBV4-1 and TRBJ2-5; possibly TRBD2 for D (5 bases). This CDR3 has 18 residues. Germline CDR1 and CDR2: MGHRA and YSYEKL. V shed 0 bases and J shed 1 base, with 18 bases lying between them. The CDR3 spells CASSQELGSGYLQETQYF. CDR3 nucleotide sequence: TGCGCCAGCAGCCAAGAATTAGGGTCGGGGTACCTCCAAGAGACCCAGTACTTC.

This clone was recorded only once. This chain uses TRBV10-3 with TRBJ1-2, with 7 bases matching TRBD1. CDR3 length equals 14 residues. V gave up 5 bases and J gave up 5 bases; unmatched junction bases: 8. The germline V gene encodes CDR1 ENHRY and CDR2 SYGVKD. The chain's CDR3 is CAISPLSTGYGYTF. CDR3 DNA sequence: TGTGCCATCAGTCCACTTTCGACAGGGTATGGCTACACCTTC.

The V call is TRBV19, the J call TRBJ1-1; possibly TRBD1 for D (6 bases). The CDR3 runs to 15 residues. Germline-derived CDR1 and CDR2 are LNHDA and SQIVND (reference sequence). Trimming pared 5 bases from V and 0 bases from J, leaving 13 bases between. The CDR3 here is CASSLQGTMNTEAFF. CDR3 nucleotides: TGTGCCAGTAGTCTACAGGGAACTATGAACACTGAAGCTTTCTTT.

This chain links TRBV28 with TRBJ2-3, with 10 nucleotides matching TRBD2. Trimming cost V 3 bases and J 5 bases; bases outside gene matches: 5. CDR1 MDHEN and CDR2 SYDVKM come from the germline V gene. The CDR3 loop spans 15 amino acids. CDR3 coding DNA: TGTGCCAGCAGTTTCCCTAGCGGGAGAGTAGATACGCAGTATTTT. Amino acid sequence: CASSFPSGRVDTQYF. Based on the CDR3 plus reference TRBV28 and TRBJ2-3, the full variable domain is DVKVTQSSRYLVKRTGEKVFLECVQDMDHENMFWYRQDPGLGLRLIYFSYDVKMKEKGDIPEGYSVSREKKERFSLILESASTNQTSMYLCASSFPSGRVDTQYFGPGTRLTVL.

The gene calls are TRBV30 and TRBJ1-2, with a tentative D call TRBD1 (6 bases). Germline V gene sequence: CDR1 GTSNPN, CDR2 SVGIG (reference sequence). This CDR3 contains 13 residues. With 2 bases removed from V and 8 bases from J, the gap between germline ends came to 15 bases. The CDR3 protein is CAWSSQGSGGYTF. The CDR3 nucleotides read TGTGCCTGGAGTTCACAGGGTTCGGGAGGCTACACCTTC.

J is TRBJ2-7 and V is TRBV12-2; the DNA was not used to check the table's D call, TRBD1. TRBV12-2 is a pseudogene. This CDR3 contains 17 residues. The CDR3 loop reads CASRSAGTGVPSYEQYF. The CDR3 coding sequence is TGTGCAAGTCGCTCAGCCGGGACAGGGGTCCCCTCCTACGAGCAGTACTTC.

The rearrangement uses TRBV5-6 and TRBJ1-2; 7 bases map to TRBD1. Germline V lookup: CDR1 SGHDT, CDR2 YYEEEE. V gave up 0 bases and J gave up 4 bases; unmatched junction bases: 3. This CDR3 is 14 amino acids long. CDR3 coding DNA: TGTGCCAGCAGCTTGGGACAGGGACCCTATGGCTACACCTTC. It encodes CASSLGQGPYGYTF.

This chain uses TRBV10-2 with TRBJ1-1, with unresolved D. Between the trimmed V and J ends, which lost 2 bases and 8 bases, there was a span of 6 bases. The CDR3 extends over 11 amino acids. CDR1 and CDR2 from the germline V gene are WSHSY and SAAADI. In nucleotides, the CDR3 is TGCGCCAGCAGTGAGGGTTGGGAAGCTTTCTTT. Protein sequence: CASSEGWEAFF.

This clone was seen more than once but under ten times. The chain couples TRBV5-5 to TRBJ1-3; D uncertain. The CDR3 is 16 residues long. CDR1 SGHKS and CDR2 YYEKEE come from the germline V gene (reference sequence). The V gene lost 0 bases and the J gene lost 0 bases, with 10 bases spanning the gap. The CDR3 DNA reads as TGTGCCAGCAGCTTGGGGGAGGGATTCTCTGGAAACACCATATATTTT. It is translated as CASSLGEGFSGNTIYF.

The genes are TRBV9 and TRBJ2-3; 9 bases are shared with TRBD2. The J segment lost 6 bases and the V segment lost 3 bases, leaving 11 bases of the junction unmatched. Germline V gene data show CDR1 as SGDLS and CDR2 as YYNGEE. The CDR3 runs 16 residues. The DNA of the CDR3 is TGTGCCAGCAGCGCCCTTTCTAGCGGGATCGTGGATACGCAGTATTTT. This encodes CASSALSSGIVDTQYF.

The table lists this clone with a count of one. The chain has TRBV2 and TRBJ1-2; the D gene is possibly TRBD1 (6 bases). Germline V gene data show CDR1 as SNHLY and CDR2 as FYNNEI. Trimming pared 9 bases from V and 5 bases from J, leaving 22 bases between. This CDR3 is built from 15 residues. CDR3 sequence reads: CASPPGGSLTYGYTF. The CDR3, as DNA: TGTGCCAGTCCCCCGGGGGGCTCCTTAACGTATGGCTACACCTTC. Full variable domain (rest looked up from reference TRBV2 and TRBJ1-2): EPEVTQTPSHQVTQMGQEVILRCVPISNHLYFYWYRQILGQKVEFLVSFYNNEISEKSEIFDDQFSVERPDGSNFTLKIRSTKLEDSAMYFCASPPGGSLTYGYTFGSGTRLTVV.

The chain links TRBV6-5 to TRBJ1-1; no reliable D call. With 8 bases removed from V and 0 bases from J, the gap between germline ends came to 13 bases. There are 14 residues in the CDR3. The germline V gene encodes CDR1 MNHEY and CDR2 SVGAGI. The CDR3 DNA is TGTGCCAGCTCGTGGGAAAGCGTGAACACTGAAGCTTTCTTT. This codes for CASSWESVNTEAFF.

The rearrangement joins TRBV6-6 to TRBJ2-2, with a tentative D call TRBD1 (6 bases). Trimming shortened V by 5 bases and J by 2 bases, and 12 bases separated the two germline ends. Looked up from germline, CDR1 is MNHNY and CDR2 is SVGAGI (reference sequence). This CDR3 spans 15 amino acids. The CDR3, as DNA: TGTGCCAGCAGTCCCTGGGGGCAAAACACCGGGGAGCTGTTTTTT. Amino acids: CASSPWGQNTGELFF.

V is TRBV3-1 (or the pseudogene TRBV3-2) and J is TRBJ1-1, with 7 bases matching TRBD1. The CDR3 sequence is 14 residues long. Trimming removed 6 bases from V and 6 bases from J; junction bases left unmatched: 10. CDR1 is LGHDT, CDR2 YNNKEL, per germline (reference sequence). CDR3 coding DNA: TGTGCCAGCAGTCACTCGACAGGGAGGTCTGAAGCTTTCTTT. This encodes CASSHSTGRSEAFF.